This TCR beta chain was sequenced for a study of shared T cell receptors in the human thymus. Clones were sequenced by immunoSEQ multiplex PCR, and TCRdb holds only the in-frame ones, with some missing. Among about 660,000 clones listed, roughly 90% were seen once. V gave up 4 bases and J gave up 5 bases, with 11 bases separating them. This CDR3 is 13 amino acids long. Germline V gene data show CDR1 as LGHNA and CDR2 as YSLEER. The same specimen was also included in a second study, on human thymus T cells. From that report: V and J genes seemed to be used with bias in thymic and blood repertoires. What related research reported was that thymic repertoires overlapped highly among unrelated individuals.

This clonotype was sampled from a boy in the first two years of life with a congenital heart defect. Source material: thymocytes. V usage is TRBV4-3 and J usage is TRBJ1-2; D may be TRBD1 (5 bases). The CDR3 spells CASSRNGAYGYTF. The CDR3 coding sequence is TGCGCCAGCAGCCGAAATGGGGCGTATGGCTACACCTTC.